This T cell receptor beta chain was recovered during a study of regulatory T cells in long-lasting Graves disease. Researchers made TCR beta libraries by using iRepertoire HTBI primers and running Arm-PCR on CDR3 regions. Using its own MiXCR run on the multiplex PCR reads, TCRdb lists one record per CDR3 protein. The sample lists some 450,000 distinct CDR3 sequences; over 15% were seen once. General study results and limits: Persistent Graves' patients showed less TCR diversity than newly diagnosed patients showed.

This clonotype was counted ten times or more. Antigen specificity is unknown. Documented time point: newly diagnosed GD, antithyroid drugs for less than 3 months. Extracted PBMC RNA gave rise to the TCR library. The CDR3 runs 16 residues. Germline trimming cut 6 bases from V and 2 bases from J; bases unmatched to any gene: 10. Germline CDR1 is MDHEN and CDR2 is SYDVKM. These data were also filed under a second study, of T cells in Graves' hyperthyroidism and ophthalmopathy.

Material: peripheral blood mononuclear cells (PBMCs), obtained at new diagnosis, from a patient treated with antithyroid drugs. The chain combines TRBV28 with TRBJ2-3; 8 bases line up with TRBD2. The source is a woman aged 25 to 39 with Graves disease. The CDR3 nucleotides read TGTGCCAGCAGGCCCGCTGGACTAGCTGTCACAGATACGCAGTATTTT. This translates into CASRPAGLAVTDTQYF.